Listed below are T cell receptor beta chains from one sample, sequenced in a study of blood T cell repertoires in COVID-19. Some clones are missing from TCRdb's copy, which holds only in-frame ones; the method was immunoSEQ multiplex PCR. The sample yields about 200,000 clones, around four fifths seen once. The material sequenced was peripheral blood. The receptor set was obtained from a woman aged 45-65 years with acute or convalescent COVID-19. Each CDR3 is given without its conserved first and last residue. Fields, in order: clone size, J gene, V gene, CDR3 protein. Clone size, where shown, is once, few, many, or a class for clones that have expanded.

clone size: .; J gene: TRBJ2-1; V gene: TRBV18; CDR3 protein: ASSPGPGFSYEQF
clone size: .; J gene: TRBJ2-7; V gene: TRBV5-1; CDR3 protein: ASRNQGPHYEQY
clone size: few; J gene: TRBJ1-2; V gene: TRBV2; CDR3 protein: ASSEDREIDGYT
clone size: .; J gene: TRBJ2-5; V gene: TRBV20-1; CDR3 protein: SGLAGETQY
clone size: .; J gene: TRBJ1-3; V gene: TRBV15; CDR3 protein: ATSRGGLSGNTIY
clone size: .; J gene: TRBJ2-3; V gene: TRBV27; CDR3 protein: ASSQSTVYTDTQY
clone size: .; J gene: TRBJ2-3; V gene: TRBV5-1; CDR3 protein: ASSGAGRTRTDTQY
clone size: few; J gene: TRBJ2-2; V gene: TRBV7-9; CDR3 protein: ASSFFSGGDTGELF
clone size: .; J gene: TRBJ1-2; V gene: TRBV15; CDR3 protein: ATSRGEGFRGYT
clone size: .; J gene: TRBJ2-3; V gene: TRBV5-1; CDR3 protein: ASRSSGRDTDTQY
clone size: .; J gene: TRBJ1-5; V gene: TRBV2; CDR3 protein: ASSGVRQGLVSNQPQH
clone size: once; J gene: TRBJ1-1; V gene: TRBV12-3/TRBV12-4; CDR3 protein: ATSQGVHTEAF
clone size: .; J gene: TRBJ2-5; V gene: TRBV6-1; CDR3 protein: ASSERPPGQGRQETQY
clone size: .; J gene: TRBJ2-7; V gene: TRBV28; CDR3 protein: ASSSPGATRGEQY
clone size: once; J gene: TRBJ1-1; V gene: TRBV2; CDR3 protein: ASSEGPRMNTEAF
clone size: .; J gene: TRBJ2-1; V gene: TRBV10-3; CDR3 protein: AIRGTSTDEQF
clone size: .; J gene: TRBJ2-6; V gene: TRBV19; CDR3 protein: ASSIDDREMSSGANVLT
clone size: .; J gene: TRBJ2-1; V gene: TRBV7-9; CDR3 protein: ASSFRTSGLYNEQF
clone size: .; J gene: TRBJ2-3; V gene: TRBV5-1; CDR3 protein: ASSLGQGSDTQY
clone size: .; J gene: TRBJ1-4; V gene: TRBV4-2; CDR3 protein: ASSLGTEANEKLF
clone size: once; J gene: TRBJ1-2; V gene: TRBV2; CDR3 protein: ASSEGQRYGYT
clone size: .; J gene: TRBJ2-5; V gene: TRBV28; CDR3 protein: ASSLPQFGKQTQY
clone size: .; J gene: TRBJ2-1; V gene: TRBV19; CDR3 protein: ASSRWDREGHRDNEQF
clone size: .; J gene: TRBJ2-1; V gene: TRBV11-3; CDR3 protein: ASSLGRGGSYNEQF
clone size: once; J gene: TRBJ2-5; V gene: TRBV28; CDR3 protein: ASSPPYLDRVGETQY
clone size: few; J gene: TRBJ2-2; V gene: TRBV28; CDR3 protein: ASSSGLTGELF
clone size: .; J gene: TRBJ1-2; V gene: TRBV6-6; CDR3 protein: ASRPDRRYGYT
clone size: .; J gene: TRBJ2-1; V gene: TRBV2; CDR3 protein: ASSANNNEQF
clone size: .; J gene: TRBJ2-3; V gene: TRBV12-3/TRBV12-4; CDR3 protein: ASSLERTDTQY
clone size: .; J gene: TRBJ2-5; V gene: TRBV14; CDR3 protein: ASSPPGLPGWETQY
clone size: .; J gene: TRBJ2-3; V gene: TRBV2; CDR3 protein: ASSLGQLGTDTQY
clone size: .; J gene: TRBJ1-1; V gene: TRBV20-1; CDR3 protein: SASMGQRYTEAF
clone size: .; J gene: TRBJ2-1; V gene: TRBV11-3; CDR3 protein: ASSLGLAGGNEQF
clone size: .; J gene: TRBJ2-3; V gene: TRBV9; CDR3 protein: ASSSVALSTDTQY
clone size: .; J gene: TRBJ2-3; V gene: TRBV27; CDR3 protein: ASSLNPRIETDTQY
clone size: few; J gene: TRBJ1-3; V gene: TRBV7-7; CDR3 protein: ASSLRDSGNTIY
clone size: few; J gene: TRBJ2-2; V gene: TRBV28; CDR3 protein: ASETGTLNTGELF
clone size: .; J gene: TRBJ2-1; V gene: TRBV19; CDR3 protein: ASSQGGYGHNEQF
clone size: .; J gene: TRBJ1-2; V gene: TRBV30; CDR3 protein: AWSPWDTQDDYGYT
clone size: once; J gene: TRBJ2-5; V gene: TRBV10-3; CDR3 protein: AISESPDRTQETQY
clone size: .; J gene: TRBJ2-3; V gene: TRBV5-6; CDR3 protein: ASSLGLAGDTQY
clone size: .; J gene: TRBJ1-2; V gene: TRBV27; CDR3 protein: ASSPQGNYGYT
clone size: .; J gene: TRBJ2-5; V gene: TRBV27; CDR3 protein: ASSTRPGREQETQY
clone size: .; J gene: TRBJ2-5; V gene: TRBV3-1/TRBV3-2; CDR3 protein: ASSPRDNQETQY